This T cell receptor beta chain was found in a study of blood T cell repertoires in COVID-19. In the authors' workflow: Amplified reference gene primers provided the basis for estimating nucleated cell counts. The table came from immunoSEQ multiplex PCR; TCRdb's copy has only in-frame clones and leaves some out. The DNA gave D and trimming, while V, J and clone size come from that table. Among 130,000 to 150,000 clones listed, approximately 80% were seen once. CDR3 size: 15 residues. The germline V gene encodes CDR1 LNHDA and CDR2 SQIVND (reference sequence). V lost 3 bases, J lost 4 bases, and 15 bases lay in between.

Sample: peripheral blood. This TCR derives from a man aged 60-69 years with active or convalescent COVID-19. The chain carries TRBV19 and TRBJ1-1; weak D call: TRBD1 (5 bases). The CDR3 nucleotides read TGTGCCAGTAGTATGGTTGGCAGGGTAGCCACTGAAGCTTTCTTT. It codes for CASSMVGRVATEAFF.